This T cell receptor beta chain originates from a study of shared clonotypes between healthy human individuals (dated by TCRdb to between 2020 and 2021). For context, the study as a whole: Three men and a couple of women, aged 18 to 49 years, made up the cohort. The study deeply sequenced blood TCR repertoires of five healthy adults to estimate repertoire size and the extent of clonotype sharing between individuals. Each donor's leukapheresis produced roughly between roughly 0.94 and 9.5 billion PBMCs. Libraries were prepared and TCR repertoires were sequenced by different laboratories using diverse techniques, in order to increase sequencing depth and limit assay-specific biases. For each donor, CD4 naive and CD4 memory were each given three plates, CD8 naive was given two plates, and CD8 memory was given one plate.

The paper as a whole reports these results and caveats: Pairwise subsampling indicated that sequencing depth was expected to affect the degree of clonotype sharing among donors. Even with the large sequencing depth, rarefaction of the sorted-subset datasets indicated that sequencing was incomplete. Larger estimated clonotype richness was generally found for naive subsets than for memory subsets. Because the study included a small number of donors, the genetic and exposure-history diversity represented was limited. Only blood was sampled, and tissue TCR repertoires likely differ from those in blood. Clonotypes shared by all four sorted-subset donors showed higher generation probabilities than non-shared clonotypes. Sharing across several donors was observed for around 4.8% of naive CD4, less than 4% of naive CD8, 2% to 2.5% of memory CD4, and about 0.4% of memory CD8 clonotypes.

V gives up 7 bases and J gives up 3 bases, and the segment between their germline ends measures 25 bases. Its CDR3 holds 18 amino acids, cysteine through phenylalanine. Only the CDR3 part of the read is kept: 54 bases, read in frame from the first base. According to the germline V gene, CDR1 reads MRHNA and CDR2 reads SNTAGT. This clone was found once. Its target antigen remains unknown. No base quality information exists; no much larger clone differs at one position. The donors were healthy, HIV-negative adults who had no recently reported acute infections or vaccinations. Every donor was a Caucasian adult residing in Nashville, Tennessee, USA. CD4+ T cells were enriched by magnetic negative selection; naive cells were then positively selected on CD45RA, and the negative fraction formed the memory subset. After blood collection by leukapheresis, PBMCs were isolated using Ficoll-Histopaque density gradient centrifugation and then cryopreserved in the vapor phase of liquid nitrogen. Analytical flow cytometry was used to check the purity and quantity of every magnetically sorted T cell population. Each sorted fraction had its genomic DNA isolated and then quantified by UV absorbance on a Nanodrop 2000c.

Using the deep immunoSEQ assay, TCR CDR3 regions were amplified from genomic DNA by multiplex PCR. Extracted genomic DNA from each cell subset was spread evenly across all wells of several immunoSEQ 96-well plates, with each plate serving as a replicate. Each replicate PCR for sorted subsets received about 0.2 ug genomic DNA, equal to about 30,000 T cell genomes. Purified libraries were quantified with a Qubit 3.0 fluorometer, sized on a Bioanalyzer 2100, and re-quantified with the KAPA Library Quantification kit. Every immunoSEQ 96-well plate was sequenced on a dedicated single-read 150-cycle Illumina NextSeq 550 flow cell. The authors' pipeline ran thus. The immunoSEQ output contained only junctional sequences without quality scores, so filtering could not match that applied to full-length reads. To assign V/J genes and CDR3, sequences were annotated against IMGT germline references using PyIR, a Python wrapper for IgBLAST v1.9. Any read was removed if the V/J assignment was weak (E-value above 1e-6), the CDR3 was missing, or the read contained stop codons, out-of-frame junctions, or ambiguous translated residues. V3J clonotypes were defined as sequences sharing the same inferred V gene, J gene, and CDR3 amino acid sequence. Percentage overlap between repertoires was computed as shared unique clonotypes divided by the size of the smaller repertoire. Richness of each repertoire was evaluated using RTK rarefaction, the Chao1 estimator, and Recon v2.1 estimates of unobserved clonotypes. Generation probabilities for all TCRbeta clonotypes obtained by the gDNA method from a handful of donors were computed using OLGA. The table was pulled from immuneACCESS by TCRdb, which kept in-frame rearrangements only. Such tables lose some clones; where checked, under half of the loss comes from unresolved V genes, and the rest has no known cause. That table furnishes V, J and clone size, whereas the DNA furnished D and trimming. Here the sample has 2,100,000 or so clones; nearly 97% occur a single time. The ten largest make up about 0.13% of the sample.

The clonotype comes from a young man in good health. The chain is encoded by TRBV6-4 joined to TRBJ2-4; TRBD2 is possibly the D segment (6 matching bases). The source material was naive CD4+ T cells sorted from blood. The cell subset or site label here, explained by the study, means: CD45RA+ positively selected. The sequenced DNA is TGTGCCAGCATTTTAACCAAACGGCCCTCCGGGAGCAAAAACATTCAGTACTTC. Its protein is CASILTKRPSGSKNIQYF.